This T cell receptor beta chain was profiled in a study of cytomegalovirus exposure and HLA in healthy donors. Study-level results: The authors excluded some V segments, including TRBV6-2 and TRBV6-3, as indistinguishable.

The CDR3 is 15 amino acids. The ends were cut back, 3 bases at V and 10 bases at J, with 17 bases in the middle. About this clone: Its antigen is unknown.

The primer mix had 60 Vbeta and 13 Jbeta primers. Using immunoSEQ multiplex PCR, the repertoire was profiled, and TCRdb retains in-frame clones only, with some absent. In the table there are about 200,000 clones, under 80% of which are singletons. V is TRBV5-3 and J is TRBJ1-6, with D possibly TRBD1 on 5 matching bases. TRBV5-3 is an ORF, with its function uncertain. Input material: PBMCs. The receptor's source is a girl aged 2 to 9 in good health and CMV-seronegative. CDR3 nucleotide sequence: TGTGCCAGAAGCTCGGACACCGCATCACGGTCACCCCTCCACTTT. Its translation: CARSSDTASRSPLHF.